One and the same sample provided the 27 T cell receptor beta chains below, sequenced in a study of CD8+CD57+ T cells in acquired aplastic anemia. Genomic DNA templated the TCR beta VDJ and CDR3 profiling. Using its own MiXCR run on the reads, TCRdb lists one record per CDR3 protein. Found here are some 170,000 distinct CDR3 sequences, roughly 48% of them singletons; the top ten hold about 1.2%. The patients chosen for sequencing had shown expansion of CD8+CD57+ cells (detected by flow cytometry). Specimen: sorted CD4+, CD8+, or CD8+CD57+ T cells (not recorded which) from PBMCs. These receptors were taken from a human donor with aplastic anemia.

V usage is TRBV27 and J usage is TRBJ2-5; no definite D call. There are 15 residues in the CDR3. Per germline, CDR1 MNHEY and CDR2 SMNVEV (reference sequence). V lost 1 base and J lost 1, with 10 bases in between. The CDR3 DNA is TGTGCCAGCAGTTTATGGCCTAGTTCCCAAGAGACCCAGTACTTC. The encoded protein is CASSLWPSSQETQYF.

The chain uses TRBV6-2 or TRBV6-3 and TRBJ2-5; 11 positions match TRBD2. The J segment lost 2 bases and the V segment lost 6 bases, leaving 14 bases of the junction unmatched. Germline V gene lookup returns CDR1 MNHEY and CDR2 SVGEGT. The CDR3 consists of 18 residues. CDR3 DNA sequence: TGTGCCAGCAGCGCCCTACCGGGACTAGCGGCCCTACAAGAGACCCAGTACTTC. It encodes CASSALPGLAALQETQYF.

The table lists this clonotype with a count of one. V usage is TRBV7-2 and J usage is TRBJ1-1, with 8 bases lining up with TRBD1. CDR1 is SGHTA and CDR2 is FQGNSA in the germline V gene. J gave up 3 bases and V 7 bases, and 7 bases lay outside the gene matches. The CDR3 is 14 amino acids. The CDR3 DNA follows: TGTGCCAGCACCAGACAGGGGCAAGACACTGAAGCTTTCTTT. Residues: CASTRQGQDTEAFF.

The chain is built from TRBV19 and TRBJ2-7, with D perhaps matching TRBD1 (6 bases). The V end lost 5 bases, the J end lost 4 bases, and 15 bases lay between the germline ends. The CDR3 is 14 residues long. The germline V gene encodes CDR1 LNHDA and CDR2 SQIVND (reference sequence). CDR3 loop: CASSPSQGRYEQYF. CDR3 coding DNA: TGTGCCAGTAGTCCCTCACAGGGACGGTACGAGCAGTACTTC.

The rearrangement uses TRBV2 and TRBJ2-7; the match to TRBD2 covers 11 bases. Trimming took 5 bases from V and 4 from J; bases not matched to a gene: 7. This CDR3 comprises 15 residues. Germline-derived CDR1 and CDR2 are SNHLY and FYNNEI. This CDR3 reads CASSPGTSGSYEQYF. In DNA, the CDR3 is TGTGCCAGCAGTCCCGGGACTAGCGGAAGTTACGAGCAGTACTTC. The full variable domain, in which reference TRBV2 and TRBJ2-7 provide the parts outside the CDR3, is EPEVTQTPSHQVTQMGQEVILRCVPISNHLYFYWYRQILGQKVEFLVSFYNNEISEKSEIFDDQFSVERPDGSNFTLKIRSTKLEDSAMYFCASSPGTSGSYEQYFGPGTRLTVT.

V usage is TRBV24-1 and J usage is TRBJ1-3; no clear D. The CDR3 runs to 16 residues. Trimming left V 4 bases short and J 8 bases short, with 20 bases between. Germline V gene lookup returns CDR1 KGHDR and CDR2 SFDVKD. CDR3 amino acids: CATSEGKGLFADTIYF. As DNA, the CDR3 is TGTGCCACCAGTGAGGGGAAAGGGCTGTTCGCGGACACCATATATTTT.

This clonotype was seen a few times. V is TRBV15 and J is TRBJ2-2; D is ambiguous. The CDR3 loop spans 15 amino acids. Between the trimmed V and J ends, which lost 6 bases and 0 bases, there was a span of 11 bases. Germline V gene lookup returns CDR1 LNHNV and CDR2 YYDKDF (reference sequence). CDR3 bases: TGTGCCACCAGACAAGACTGGACGAACACCGGGGAGCTGTTTTTT. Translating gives CATRQDWTNTGELFF.

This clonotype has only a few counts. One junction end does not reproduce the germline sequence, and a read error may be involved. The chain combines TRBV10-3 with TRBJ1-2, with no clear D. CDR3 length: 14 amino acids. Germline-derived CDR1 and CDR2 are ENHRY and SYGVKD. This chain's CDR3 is CASSERGSNYGYTF. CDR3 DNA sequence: TGTGCCAGCAGTGAACGAGGATCTAACTATGGCTACACCTTC.

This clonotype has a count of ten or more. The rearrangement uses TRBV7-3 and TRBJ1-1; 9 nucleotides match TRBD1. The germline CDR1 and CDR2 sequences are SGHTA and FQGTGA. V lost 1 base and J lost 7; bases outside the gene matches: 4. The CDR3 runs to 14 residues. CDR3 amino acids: CASSLSRGQGEAFF. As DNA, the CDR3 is TGTGCCAGCAGCTTAAGTCGGGGACAGGGTGAAGCTTTCTTT.

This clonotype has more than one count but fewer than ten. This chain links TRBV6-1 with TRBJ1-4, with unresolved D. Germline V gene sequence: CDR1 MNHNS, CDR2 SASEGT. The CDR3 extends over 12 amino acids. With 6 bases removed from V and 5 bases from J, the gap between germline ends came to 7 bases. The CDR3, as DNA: TGTGCCAGCAGCCCGGGGAATGAAAAACTGTTTTTT. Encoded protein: CASSPGNEKLFF.

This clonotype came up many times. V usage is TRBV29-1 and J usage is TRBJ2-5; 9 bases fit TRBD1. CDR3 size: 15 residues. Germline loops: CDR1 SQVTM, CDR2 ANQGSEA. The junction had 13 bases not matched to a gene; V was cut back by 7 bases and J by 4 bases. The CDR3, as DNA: TGCAGCGCCCTGCCTAGGGACAGGGCCCGAGAGACCCAGTACTTC. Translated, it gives CSALPRDRARETQYF.

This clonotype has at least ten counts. CDR3 DNA: TGTGCCAGCAGCTTAACCCCTCCGGGACTAGCGGGACCAGATACGCAGTATTTT. Protein: CASSLTPPGLAGPDTQYF. This rearrangement joins TRBV7-3 to TRBJ2-3; 13 nucleotides agree with TRBD2. V shed 0 bases and J 4 bases; nucleotides not matched to a gene: 7. The CDR3 is 18 residues long. The germline V gene encodes CDR1 SGHTA and CDR2 FQGTGA.

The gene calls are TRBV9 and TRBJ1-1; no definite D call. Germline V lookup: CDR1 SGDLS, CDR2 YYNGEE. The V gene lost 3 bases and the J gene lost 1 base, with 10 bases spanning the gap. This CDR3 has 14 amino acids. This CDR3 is CASSGTEGNTEAFF. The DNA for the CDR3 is TGTGCCAGCAGCGGCACCGAAGGGAACACTGAAGCTTTCTTT.

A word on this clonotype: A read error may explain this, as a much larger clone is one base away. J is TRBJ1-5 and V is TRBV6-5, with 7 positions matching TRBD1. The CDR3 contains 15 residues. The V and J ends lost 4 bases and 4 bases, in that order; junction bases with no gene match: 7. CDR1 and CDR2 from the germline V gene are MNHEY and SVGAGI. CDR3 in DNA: TGTGCCAGCAGTTGGGACAGCCAGGGGAATCAGCCCCAGCATTTT. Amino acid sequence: CASSWDSQGNQPQHF.

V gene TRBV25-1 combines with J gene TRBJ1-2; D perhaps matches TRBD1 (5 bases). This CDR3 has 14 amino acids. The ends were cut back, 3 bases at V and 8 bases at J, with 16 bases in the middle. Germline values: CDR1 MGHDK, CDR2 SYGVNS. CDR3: CASSEHREGYGYTF. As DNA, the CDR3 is TGTGCCAGCAGTGAGCACCGGGAGGGGTACGGCTACACCTTC.

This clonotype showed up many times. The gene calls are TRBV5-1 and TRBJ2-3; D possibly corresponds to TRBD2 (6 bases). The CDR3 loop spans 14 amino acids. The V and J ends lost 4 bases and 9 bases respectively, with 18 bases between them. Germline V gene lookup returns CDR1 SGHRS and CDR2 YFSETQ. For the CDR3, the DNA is TGCGCCAGCAGCCTGGACTCGACTAGAGGGACGCAGTATTTT. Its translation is CASSLDSTRGTQYF. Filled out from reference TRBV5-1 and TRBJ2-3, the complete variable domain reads KAGVTQTPRYLIKTRGQQVTLSCSPISGHRSVSWYQQTPGQGLQFLFEYFSETQRNKGNFPGRFSGRQFSNSRSEMNVSTLELGDSALYLCASSLDSTRGTQYFGPGTRLTVL.

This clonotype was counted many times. The CDR3 here is CATSDPQGGGATEETQYF. In DNA, the CDR3 is TGTGCCACCAGTGATCCCCAGGGTGGGGGGGCGACCGAAGAGACCCAGTACTTC. The rearrangement links TRBV24-1 to TRBJ2-5; weak D call: TRBD2 (7 bases). V lost 3 bases to trimming and J lost 3 bases, with 22 bases between them. CDR1 and CDR2 (germline): KGHDR, SFDVKD. This CDR3 is 18 amino acids long.

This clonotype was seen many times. CDR3 nucleotide sequence: TGTGCCAGCAGTGATAATAGTTACGAGCAGTTCTTC. This translates into CASSDNSYEQFF. The chain carries TRBV2 and TRBJ2-1; no clear D. V lost 3 bases and J 10 bases, leaving 10 bases between the germline ends. This CDR3 is 12 amino acids long. Germline V CDR1 and CDR2: SNHLY, FYNNEI. The whole variable domain, filled in from reference TRBV2 and TRBJ2-1, reads EPEVTQTPSHQVTQMGQEVILRCVPISNHLYFYWYRQILGQKVEFLVSFYNNEISEKSEIFDDQFSVERPDGSNFTLKIRSTKLEDSAMYFCASSDNSYEQFFGPGTRLTVL.

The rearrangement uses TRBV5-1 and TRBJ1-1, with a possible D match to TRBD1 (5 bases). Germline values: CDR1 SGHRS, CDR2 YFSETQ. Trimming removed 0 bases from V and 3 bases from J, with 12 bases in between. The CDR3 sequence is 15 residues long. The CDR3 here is CASSLVSGIDTEAFF. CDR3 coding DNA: TGCGCCAGCAGCTTGGTGTCAGGGATTGACACTGAAGCTTTCTTT.

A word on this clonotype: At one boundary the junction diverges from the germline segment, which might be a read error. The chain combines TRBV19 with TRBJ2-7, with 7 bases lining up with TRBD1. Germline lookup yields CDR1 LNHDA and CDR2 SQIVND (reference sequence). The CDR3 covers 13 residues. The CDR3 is CASSVDRVSEQYF. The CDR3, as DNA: TGTGCCAGTAGTGTAGACAGGGTTAGCGAGCAGTACTTC.

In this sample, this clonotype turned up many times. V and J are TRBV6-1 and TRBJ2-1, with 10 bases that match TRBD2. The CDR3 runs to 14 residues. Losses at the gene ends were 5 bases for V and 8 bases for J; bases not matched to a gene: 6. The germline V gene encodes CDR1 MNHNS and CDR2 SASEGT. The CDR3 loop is CASSPQAGGHEQFF. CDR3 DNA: TGTGCCAGCAGTCCCCAAGCGGGGGGGCATGAGCAGTTCTTC.

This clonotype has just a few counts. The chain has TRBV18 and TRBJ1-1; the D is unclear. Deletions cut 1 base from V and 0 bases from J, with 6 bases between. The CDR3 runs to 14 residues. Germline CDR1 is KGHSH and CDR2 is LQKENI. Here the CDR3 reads CASSPLAMNTEAFF. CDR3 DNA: TGTGCCAGCTCACCACTGGCGATGAACACTGAAGCTTTCTTT. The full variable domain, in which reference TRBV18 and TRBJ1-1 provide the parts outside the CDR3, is NAGVMQNPRHLVRRRGQEARLRCSPMKGHSHVYWYRQLPEEGLKFMVYLQKENIIDESGMPKERFSAEFPKEGPSILRIQQVVRGDSAAYFCASSPLAMNTEAFFGQGTRLTVV.

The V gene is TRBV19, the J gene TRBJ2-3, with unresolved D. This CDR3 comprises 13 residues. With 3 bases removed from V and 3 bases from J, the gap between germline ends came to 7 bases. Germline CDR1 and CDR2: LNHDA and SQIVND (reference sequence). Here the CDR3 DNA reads TGTGCCAGTAGTATCATTCCTACAGATACGCAGTATTTT. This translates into CASSIIPTDTQYF.

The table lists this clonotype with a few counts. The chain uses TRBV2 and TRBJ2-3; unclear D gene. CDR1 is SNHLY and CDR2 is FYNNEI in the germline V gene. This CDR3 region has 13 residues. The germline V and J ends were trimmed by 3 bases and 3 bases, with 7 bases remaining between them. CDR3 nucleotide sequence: TGTGCCAGCAGTGATGGTCGAACAGATACGCAGTATTTT. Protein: CASSDGRTDTQYF.

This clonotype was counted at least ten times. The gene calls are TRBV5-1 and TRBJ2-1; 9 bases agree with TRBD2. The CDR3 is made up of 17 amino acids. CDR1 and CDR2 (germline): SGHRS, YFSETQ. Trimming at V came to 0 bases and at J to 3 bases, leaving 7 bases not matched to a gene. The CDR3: CASSLASSGAYYNEQFF. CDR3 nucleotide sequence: TGCGCCAGCAGCTTGGCCTCTAGCGGGGCCTACTACAATGAGCAGTTCTTC.

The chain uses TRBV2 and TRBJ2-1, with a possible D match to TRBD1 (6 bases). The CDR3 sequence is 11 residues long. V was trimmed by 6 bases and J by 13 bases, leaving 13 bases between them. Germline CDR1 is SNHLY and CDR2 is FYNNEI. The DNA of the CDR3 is TGTGCCAGCAGGGAGGACAGACGACAGTTCTTC. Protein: CASREDRRQFF.

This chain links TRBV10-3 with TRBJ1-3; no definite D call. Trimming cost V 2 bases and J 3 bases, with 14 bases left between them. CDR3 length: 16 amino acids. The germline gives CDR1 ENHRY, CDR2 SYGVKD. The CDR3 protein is CAISEAGLALGNTIYF. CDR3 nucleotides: TGTGCCATCAGTGAGGCGGGCCTCGCTCTTGGAAACACCATATATTTT.